This entry features one T cell receptor beta chain sequence. The antigen it binds to is not known. Base qualities are missing; no much larger clone stands one base away. This sample stems from a study of OX40 agonist ivuxolimab in advanced cancers. Some background on the complete study: Ivuxolimab, which targeted the costimulatory receptor OX40 (CD134), was an agonistic, fully human IgG2 monoclonal antibody. Patients were allowed to have had prior anti-PD-1, anti-PD-L1 or anti-CTLA-4 therapy, and approximately 40% of the dose-escalation patients had been treated with checkpoint inhibitors. The paper reports the monotherapy dose-escalation portion (N = 52 patients) of the phase I ivuxolimab trial. Three dose-escalation patients achieved partial responses, one with hepatocellular carcinoma and two with cutaneous melanoma. In the dose-escalation cohort, roughly 80% of patients were male, and the mean age was approximately 60 years, with a range of roughly 20 to 85. Intravenous ivuxolimab was administered to patients every 2 weeks at six dose levels: 0.01, 0.1, 0.3, 1.5, 3 and 10 mg/kg. Of the roughly 53 patients in dose escalation, about 20 had hepatocellular carcinoma, about 15 had melanoma, 9 had renal cell carcinoma and 9 had head and neck cancer. Peripheral TCRbeta sequencing was intended to test whether TCR sequence diversity was altered and clonal T-cell expansion was caused by ivuxolimab. Here is what the overall study found, with its caveats: Antigen specificity was not determined for the clonally expanded peripheral T cells. Low levels of normalized T-cell clonal expansion were also seen in some patients who did not respond. In the 0.1-3.0 mg/kg groups, partial responders had among the lowest normalized peripheral clonal expansion, particularly in CD8+ T cells. On average, CD8+ T cells showed more expanded clones than CD4+ T cells after ivuxolimab. At doses of 0.1 to 3.0 mg/kg, clonal expansion of both CD4+ and CD8+ blood T cells was observed from baseline to week 6.

Genomic DNA was extracted from sorted cells for sequencing of the TCRbeta CDR3 region. The immunoSEQ Assay was used for sequencing of TCRbeta CDR3 regions. This immuneACCESS table, as held by TCRdb, lists in-frame sequences with V and J called but not all clones. Of the missing ones, under half trace to an unresolved V gene in checked studies; the others have no known cause. A total of tens of thousands of clones appear in this sample, about 83% of them only once. The ten most abundant clones make up around 30% of the sample. The junction shows trimming of 4 bases on V and 1 base on J, plus 10 bases between the germline ends. Its CDR3 holds 14 amino acids, cysteine through phenylalanine. Kept here is only the CDR3 DNA, which spans 42 bases and is read in frame from base 1. CDR1 SGHVS and CDR2 FQNEAQ are derived from the germline V gene. The trial excluded patients who had a history of autoimmune disease or were on systemic immunosuppression. Peripheral blood for TCR sequencing was collected from all dose cohorts at baseline, on cycle 4 day 1, and on cycle 7 day 1. Samples came from an open-label, multicenter, first-in-human phase I dose-escalation trial of ivuxolimab. Adults with locally advanced or metastatic melanoma, renal cell, hepatocellular, or head and neck squamous cell carcinoma were enrolled in the trial. Before TCR sequencing, CD4+ T cells and CD8+ T cells were sorted from peripheral blood as separate populations.

This specimen consisted of CD4+ or CD8+ T cells sorted from blood, obtained in a trial of the OX40 agonist ivuxolimab. This chain joins TRBV7-8 to TRBJ1-1; the D gene assignment is ambiguous. This receptor was obtained from an adult with an advanced solid tumor such as melanoma, head and neck, liver or kidney cancer. In nucleotides, the sequence is TGTGCCAGCAGCTCGAGGACCCAGAACACTGAAGCTTTCTTT. Its translation is CASSSRTQNTEAFF. The variable domain in full, with residues beyond the CDR3 obtained from the reference TRBV7-8 and TRBJ1-1 genes, is GAGVSQSPRYKVAKRGQDVALRCDPISGHVSLFWYQQALGQGPEFLTYFQNEAQLDKSGLPSDRFFAERPEGSVSTLKIQRTQQEDSAVYLCASSSRTQNTEAFFGQGTRLTVV.